These T cell receptor beta chains were read from a single sample in a study of PD-1 blockade in classical Hodgkin lymphoma. Using immunoSEQ multiplex PCR, the repertoire was profiled, and TCRdb retains in-frame clones only, with some absent. The sample lists over 25,000 clones; almost 90% were seen once. The source was CD8+ T cells from blood, collected at baseline. These receptors all stem from a human donor with classical Hodgkin lymphoma. The CDR3 runs from the conserved cysteine through the conserved F or W. The order of the fields is clone size, V gene, D gene, J gene, CDR3 protein, CDR3 DNA. D genes are given only for firm matches. Clone size is not always given. Where it is, it says once, few, many or a class for expanded clones.

NA	TRBV7-6	TRBD2	TRBJ2-2	CASTFAGLAYTGELFF	TGTGCCAGCACATTCGCGGGACTAGCCTACACCGGGGAGCTGTTTTTT
NA	TRBV21-1	NA	TRBJ2-1	CASSKGGGRLNYNEQFF	TGTGCCAGCAGCAAAGGGGGCGGGAGGCTTAACTACAATGAGCAGTTCTTC
NA	TRBV11-2	NA	TRBJ2-7	CASSLEQPSSYEQYF	TGTGCCAGCAGCTTAGAACAGCCGAGCTCCTACGAGCAGTACTTC
NA	TRBV2	NA	TRBJ2-2	CATQGLPGELFF	TGTGCCACTCAAGGACTCCCCGGGGAGCTGTTTTTT
NA	TRBV29-1	NA	TRBJ2-7	CSTLGAETAYEQYF	TGCAGCACCTTAGGCGCCGAGACAGCTTACGAGCAGTACTTC
NA	TRBV14	NA	TRBJ1-1	CASSQGGWGAFF	TGTGCCAGCAGCCAAGGGGGGTGGGGAGCTTTCTTT
few	TRBV7-9	NA	TRBJ1-4	CASSPTGTRKLFF	TGTGCCAGCAGTCCTACAGGGACAAGAAAACTGTTTTTT
few	TRBV5-6	TRBD1	TRBJ2-7	CASSPGQGPYEQYF	TGTGCCAGCAGCCCCGGACAGGGCCCCTACGAGCAGTACTTC
once	TRBV28	NA	TRBJ2-1	CASSFLATVYNEQFF	TGTGCCAGCAGTTTCTTAGCGACCGTCTACAATGAGCAGTTCTTC
NA	TRBV7-9	TRBD1	TRBJ2-2	CASSIWDRVNTGELFF	TGTGCCAGCAGCATATGGGACAGGGTAAACACCGGGGAGCTGTTTTTT
NA	TRBV7-2	NA	TRBJ1-1	CASSLGPGTTEAFF	TGTGCCAGCAGCTTAGGTCCAGGAACCACTGAAGCTTTCTTT
once	TRBV5-4	NA	TRBJ2-1	CASSVPGYNEQFF	TGTGCCAGCAGCGTCCCGGGCTACAATGAGCAGTTCTTC
NA	TRBV6-5	NA	TRBJ2-3	CASSFELQGTDTQYF	TGTGCCAGCAGTTTTGAGCTCCAGGGCACAGATACGCAGTATTTT
NA	TRBV5-4	NA	TRBJ2-7	CASSLGSFGSYEQYF	TGTGCCAGCAGCTTGGGATCGTTCGGGAGCTACGAGCAGTACTTC
NA	TRBV27	TRBD1	TRBJ1-1	CASSRPTGSNTEAFF	TGTGCCAGCAGCCGACCGACAGGGTCGAACACTGAAGCTTTCTTT
NA	TRBV11-2	NA	TRBJ1-2	CASSGERARGYTF	TGTGCCAGCAGCGGGGAGCGAGCCCGTGGCTACACCTTC
NA	TRBV29-1	NA	TRBJ2-1	CSVYPPRRQINEQFF	TGCAGCGTTTACCCCCCGAGGAGACAGATTAATGAGCAGTTCTTC
NA	TRBV11-2	TRBD1	TRBJ1-2	CASSSALPGTETYGYTF	TGTGCCAGCAGCTCTGCACTCCCCGGGACAGAAACCTATGGCTACACCTTC
NA	TRBV6-6	NA	TRBJ2-1	CASSYLTPRGNEQFF	TGTGCCAGCAGTTATTTGACCCCGCGGGGCAATGAGCAGTTCTTC
NA	TRBV19	NA	TRBJ2-7	CASSPGTGSSYEQYF	TGTGCCAGTAGTCCGGGGACTGGAAGCTCCTACGAGCAGTACTTC
once	TRBV19	NA	TRBJ1-5	CASSIVARGSNQPQHF	TGTGCCAGTAGTATAGTGGCGCGAGGTAGCAATCAGCCCCAGCATTTT
NA	TRBV10-1	TRBD1	TRBJ2-7	CASSEETGGTYEQYF	TGCGCCAGCAGTGAGGAGACAGGGGGCACCTACGAGCAGTACTTC
once	TRBV27	NA	TRBJ2-7	CASSQQGSYEQYF	TGTGCCAGCAGCCAACAGGGCTCCTACGAGCAGTACTTC
once	TRBV27	NA	TRBJ2-3	CASTPLQGHPDTQYF	TGTGCCAGCACCCCCCTTCAGGGGCATCCAGATACGCAGTATTTT
NA	TRBV7-7	NA	TRBJ2-5	CASSAGRGQETQYF	TGTGCCAGCAGCGCAGGGAGGGGGCAAGAGACCCAGTACTTC
few	TRBV11-2	NA	TRBJ2-7	CASSLLIVEQYF	TGTGCCAGCAGCCTCCTTATTGTGGAGCAGTACTTC
NA	TRBV10-3	TRBD2	TRBJ2-1	CAISEREGRNEQFF	TGTGCCATCAGTGAGCGGGAGGGCCGGAATGAGCAGTTCTTC
NA	TRBV28	NA	TRBJ2-3	CASRLIWGRVDVPDTQYF	TGTGCCAGCCGACTAATATGGGGCAGGGTCGACGTCCCAGATACGCAGTATTTT
NA	TRBV27	NA	TRBJ1-2	CASSFYGGGVYYGYTF	TGTGCCAGCAGTTTCTATGGGGGTGGGGTTTACTATGGCTACACCTTC
NA	TRBV28	TRBD2	TRBJ2-7	CASSLGLAGGPSEQYF	TGTGCCAGCAGTTTAGGACTAGCGGGAGGGCCGAGCGAGCAGTACTTC
NA	TRBV2	TRBD1	TRBJ1-4	CASSPTGTEKLFF	TGTGCCAGCAGCCCGACAGGGACTGAAAAACTGTTTTTT
few	TRBV4-2	NA	TRBJ2-1	CASSQEGTEQFF	TGTGCCAGCAGCCAAGAAGGGACTGAGCAGTTCTTC